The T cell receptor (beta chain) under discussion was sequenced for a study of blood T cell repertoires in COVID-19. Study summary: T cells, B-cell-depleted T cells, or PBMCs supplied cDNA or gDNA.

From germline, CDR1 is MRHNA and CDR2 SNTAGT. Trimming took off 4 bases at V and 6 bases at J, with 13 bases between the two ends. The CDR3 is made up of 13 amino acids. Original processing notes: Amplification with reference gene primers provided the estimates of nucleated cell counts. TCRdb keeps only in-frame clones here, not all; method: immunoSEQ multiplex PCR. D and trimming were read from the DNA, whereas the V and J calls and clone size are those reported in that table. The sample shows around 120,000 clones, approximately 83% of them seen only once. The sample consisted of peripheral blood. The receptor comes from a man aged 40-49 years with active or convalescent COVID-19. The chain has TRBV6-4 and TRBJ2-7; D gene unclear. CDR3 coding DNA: TGTGCCAGCAGTGCGTCTGAGCGCTCCGAGCAGTACTTC. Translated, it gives CASSASERSEQYF.